Following are 8 T cell receptor beta chains from one sample sequenced in a study of CD8+CD57+ T cells in acquired aplastic anemia. CDR3 and TCR beta VDJ profiling relied on genomic DNA as the template. TCRdb fed the reads into MiXCR, producing one record per CDR3 protein. The table records 100,000 to 130,000 distinct CDR3 sequences, roughly 50% of them present only once. Material for sequencing was sorted CD4+, CD8+, or CD8+CD57+ T cells (not recorded which) from PBMCs. These receptors were obtained from a human donor in good health, serving as a control.

There are a few counts of this clonotype. The V call is TRBV10-2, the J call TRBJ2-2, with TRBD2 matching 7 bases. The length of the CDR3 is 15 residues. CDR1 is WSHSY, CDR2 SAAADI, per germline. V shed 7 bases and J 1 base; nucleotides not matched to a gene: 6. The chain's CDR3 is CASTWGGLNTGELFF. CDR3 nucleotide sequence: TGCGCCAGCACCTGGGGGGGACTGAACACCGGGGAGCTGTTTTTT.

The CDR3 region has the DNA TGCAGTGCTAGGACTAGCGGGGGGGCGTTAGATACGCAGTATTTT. Translating gives CSARTSGGALDTQYF. The V call is TRBV20-1, the J call TRBJ2-3; 14 bases agree with TRBD2. Germline assignment: CDR1 DFQATT and CDR2 SNEGSKA (reference sequence). The CDR3 contains 15 residues. V was pared by 3 bases and J by 5 bases, with 4 bases of the junction left unmatched.

This clonotype came up many times. The rearrangement links TRBV7-6 to TRBJ1-5, with D possibly TRBD1 on 5 matching bases. The V gene lost 1 base and the J gene lost 1 base, with 11 bases spanning the gap. Looked up from germline, CDR1 is SGHVS and CDR2 is FNYEAQ. The CDR3 loop spans 16 amino acids. CDR3 in amino acids: CASSLGQLGSNQPQHF. In nucleotides, the CDR3 is TGTGCCAGCAGCTTAGGACAGTTAGGAAGCAATCAGCCCCAGCATTTT.

This clonotype occurred a few times. J is TRBJ2-3 and V is TRBV25-1, with TRBD2 matching over 13 bases. The CDR3 length is 19 residues. Germline V gene lookup returns CDR1 MGHDK and CDR2 SYGVNS. The trim removed 6 bases at V and 2 bases at J, leaving 14 bases unmatched. CDR3 nucleotides: TGTGCCAGCAGCCCCCCCTTGACTAGCGGGGGGCCCGACACAGATACGCAGTATTTT. Translation gives CASSPPLTSGGPDTDTQYF.

CDR3 region: CSVRTGTYEQYF. DNA of the CDR3: TGCAGCGTTCGAACAGGGACGTACGAGCAGTACTTC. The chain joins TRBV29-1 to TRBJ2-7; weak D call: TRBD1 (6 bases). Trimming took 5 bases from V and 4 from J, leaving 12 bases between them. Germline CDR1 reads SQVTM; CDR2 reads ANQGSEA. This CDR3 is 12 amino acids long.

The table lists this clonotype with a few counts. At one of its ends the junction is not consistent with the germline gene, which may arise from a read error. CDR3 region: CASSTRFTSMNGQFF. CDR3 DNA: TGTGCCAGCAGCACGCGCTTCACATCGATGAATGGGCAGTTCTTC. V and J are TRBV11-2 and TRBJ2-1; D not resolved. Germline lookup yields CDR1 SGHAT and CDR2 FQNNGV. The CDR3 spans 15 residues.

The chain carries TRBV9 and TRBJ1-5, with D possibly being TRBD1 (5 bases). Trimming stripped 4 bases from V and 6 bases from J, with 11 bases between. This CDR3 has 13 amino acids. Germline lookup yields CDR1 SGDLS and CDR2 YYNGEE. CDR3 sequence: CASSWGGGQPQHF. DNA for the CDR3: TGTGCCAGCAGCTGGGGCGGGGGTCAGCCCCAGCATTTT.

The chain is built from TRBV19 and TRBJ2-7; D may be TRBD2 (6 bases). Germline V gene sequence: CDR1 LNHDA, CDR2 SQIVND (reference sequence). This CDR3 is 14 amino acids long. Trimming cost V 5 bases and J 6 bases, with 17 bases left between them. The CDR3 nucleotides read TGTGCCAGTAGTTTGACTCCGGAGGGCCTCGAGCAGTACTTC. It yields the protein CASSLTPEGLEQYF. Complete variable domain (other parts from reference TRBV19 and TRBJ2-7): DGGITQSPKYLFRKEGQNVTLSCEQNLNHDAMYWYRQDPGQGLRLIYYSQIVNDFQKGDIAEGYSVSREKKESFPLTVTSAQKNPTAFYLCASSLTPEGLEQYFGPGTRLTVT.